Shown below are 5 T cell receptor beta chains from a single sample sequenced in a study of blood T cell repertoires in COVID-19. Some clones are missing from TCRdb's copy, which holds only in-frame ones; the method was immunoSEQ multiplex PCR. The sample carries about 39,000 clones, approximately 78% recorded once. The source material was peripheral blood. The receptors shown here come from a man in his sixties in a cohort sampled during active COVID-19.

This sequence joins TRBV30 and TRBJ1-6; a weak D match, TRBD1 (6 bases). This CDR3 region has 15 residues. The germline V and J ends were trimmed by 4 bases and 5 bases, with 15 bases remaining between them. Per the germline V gene, CDR1 is GTSNPN and CDR2 is SVGIG (reference sequence). The CDR3 DNA reads as TGTGCCTGGACCAGCTCGACAGGAAATAATTCACCCCTCCACTTT. Protein product: CAWTSSTGNNSPLHF.

This clone rates as medium-sized. The rearrangement links TRBV11-2 to TRBJ1-2; TRBD1 might be the D (5 bases). This CDR3 contains 14 residues. Germline V CDR1 and CDR2: SGHAT, FQNNGV. V was trimmed by 5 bases and J by 4 bases, leaving 14 bases between them. CDR3 DNA sequence: TGTGCCAGCAGCCGGAGGGGCGCTTCCTATGGCTACACCTTC. Amino acids: CASSRRGASYGYTF.

The V and J genes are TRBV27 and TRBJ1-3; TRBD1 might be the D (6 bases). V dropped 5 bases and J dropped 0 bases, with 14 bases sitting between them. The CDR3 contains 16 residues. Germline V CDR1 and CDR2: MNHEY, SMNVEV (reference sequence). This chain's CDR3 is CASSPADSFSGNTIYF. The CDR3 DNA reads TGTGCCAGCAGTCCTGCGGACAGTTTCTCTGGAAACACCATATATTTT.

The V gene is TRBV7-9, the J gene TRBJ1-5, with no clear D. This CDR3 has 13 residues. Germline V lookup: CDR1 SEHNR, CDR2 FQNEAQ (reference sequence). Trimming removed 2 bases at V and 5 bases at J, with 7 bases between. The CDR3 region is CASSLRRDQPQHF. CDR3 coding DNA: TGTGCCAGCAGCTTAAGGCGGGATCAGCCCCAGCATTTT.

The chain has TRBV19 and TRBJ2-1, with a tentative D call TRBD1 (5 bases). Germline V gene sequence: CDR1 LNHDA, CDR2 SQIVND (reference sequence). The ends were cut back, 3 bases at V and 6 bases at J, with 15 bases in the middle. CDR3 length: 15 residues. The CDR3 loop reads CASSIGSRARNEQFF. The CDR3 nucleotides are TGTGCCAGTAGTATCGGGTCCAGGGCCCGCAATGAGCAGTTCTTC.